These 31 T cell receptor beta chains originate from one sample sequenced in a study (dated by TCRdb to about 2015). Library construction relied on 5' RACE. Sequencing instrument: Illumina MiSeq. In TCRdb, the public reads were trimmed at Q25 with fastp and aligned with MiXCR, with productive beta chains retained. Entries are consolidated by CDR3 protein sequence, retaining the most common genes and DNA. The sample includes tens of thousands of distinct CDR3 sequences, with 29% observed a single time. 3.5% to 4% of the sample rests with the top ten. The sequencing sample was made of memory CD4+ T cells sorted from a lymph node. Explained via the paper, the cell subset or site label denotes: memory CD4+ T cells, CD4+CD45RO+CD25-. These receptor sequences come from a female donor with breast cancer.

This clonotype was counted between two and nine times. The chain links TRBV4-1 to TRBJ2-3; D is ambiguous. The CDR3 length is 12 residues. V was trimmed by 0 bases and J by 6 bases, leaving 4 bases between them. Germline loops: CDR1 MGHRA, CDR2 YSYEKL. CDR3 in DNA: TGCGCCAGCAGCCAAGAAGGTGATACGCAGTATTTT. Translation: CASSQEGDTQYF.

The V gene is TRBV4-3, the J gene TRBJ1-2, with unresolved D. V shed 4 bases and J shed 4 bases, with 16 bases lying between them. CDR1 is LGHNA, CDR2 YSLEER, per germline. The CDR3 extends over 15 amino acids. The CDR3 nucleotides read TGCGCCAGCAGCCCCGAAAGGGAATTAAGCTATGGCTACACCTTC. Translation: CASSPERELSYGYTF.

The chain carries TRBV10-3 and TRBJ2-3, with D perhaps matching TRBD1 (5 bases). Trimming pared 6 bases from V and 7 bases from J, leaving 17 bases between. This CDR3 region has 14 residues. Germline CDR1 ENHRY, CDR2 SYGVKD. CDR3: CAIRAGPSKNTQYF. The DNA for the CDR3 is TGTGCCATCAGGGCAGGGCCATCGAAAAATACGCAGTATTTT.

The sample holds a few counts of this clonotype. The chain is built from TRBV20-1 and TRBJ2-3; a possible D gene is TRBD1 (5 bases). This CDR3 is built from 13 residues. V lost 2 bases and J lost 2, with 8 bases in between. Germline CDR1 is DFQATT and CDR2 is SNEGSKA (reference sequence). This chain's CDR3 is CSARKDNTDTQYF. CDR3 DNA: TGCAGTGCTAGAAAGGACAACACAGATACGCAGTATTTT.

The gene calls are TRBV20-1 and TRBJ2-5; D is undetermined. CDR1 and CDR2 from the germline V gene are DFQATT and SNEGSKA (reference sequence). V lost 6 bases to trimming and J lost 4 bases, with 30 bases between them. CDR3 size: 18 residues. The CDR3 DNA follows: TGCAGTGCCGTATATGGGGTTTGGATGGAGATTCCCGCAGAGACCCAGTACTTC. Its translation is CSAVYGVWMEIPAETQYF.

Details on this clonotype: The CDR3 carries no conserved terminal phenylalanine or tryptophan, so it likely arises from a read error. The chain employs TRBV5-4 and TRBJ1-6; 9 nucleotides align to TRBD1. CDR3 length: 16 amino acids. J gave up 5 bases and V 4 bases, and 7 bases lay outside the gene matches. The germline gives CDR1 SGHNT, CDR2 YYREEE (reference sequence). CDR3: CASSIYRGLDNSPLHS. In DNA form, the CDR3 reads TGTGCCAGCAGCATCTACAGGGGGCTCGATAATTCACCCCTCCACTCT.

This chain connects TRBV7-2 to TRBJ2-7; no definite D call. V gave up 3 bases and J gave up 5 bases, with 11 bases separating them. The germline gives CDR1 SGHTA, CDR2 FQGNSA. The CDR3 runs 13 residues. In DNA form, the CDR3 reads TGTGCCAGCAGCTTTGTCCTTCTGAACGAGCAGTACTTC. Translating it yields CASSFVLLNEQYF. Variable domain in full (rest from reference TRBV7-2 and TRBJ2-7): GAGVSQSPSNKVTEKGKDVELRCDPISGHTALYWYRQSLGQGLEFLIYFQGNSAPDKSGLPSDRFSAERTGGSVSTLTIQRTQQEDSAVYLCASSFVLLNEQYFGPGTRLTVT.

V is TRBV12-3 or TRBV12-4 and J is TRBJ1-5; maybe TRBD1 (6 bases). The CDR3 has 15 residues. V dropped 10 bases and J dropped 2 bases, with 18 bases sitting between them. CDR3 residues: CANTLGGAGNQPQHF. In DNA form, the CDR3 reads TGTGCCAACACCCTGGGGGGGGCGGGCAATCAGCCCCAGCATTTT.

This chain uses TRBV29-1 with TRBJ2-7; D might be TRBD1 (6 bases). V shed 7 bases and J shed 7 bases, with 17 bases lying between them. CDR1 and CDR2 (germline): SQVTM, ANQGSEA. The CDR3 sequence is 12 residues long. CDR3 loop: CSAAGEVTEQYF. DNA of the CDR3: TGCAGCGCTGCAGGGGAAGTAACGGAGCAGTACTTC.

The V gene is TRBV15, the J gene TRBJ1-5; TRBD1 might be the D (5 bases). Germline values: CDR1 LNHNV, CDR2 YYDKDF (reference sequence). V was cut by 2 bases and J by 4 bases, with 12 bases left in between. This CDR3 is built from 15 residues. CDR3 region: CATSRLDSMNQPQHF. CDR3 nucleotide sequence: TGTGCCACCAGCAGACTTGACAGCATGAATCAGCCCCAGCATTTT.

The genes are TRBV6-1 and TRBJ1-2; tentative D call: TRBD1 (6 bases). Trimming stripped 3 bases from V and 7 bases from J, with 9 bases between. Germline-derived CDR1 and CDR2 are MNHNS and SASEGT. The CDR3 covers 12 residues. This CDR3 is CASSDGQRGYTF. CDR3 DNA sequence: TGTGCCAGCAGTGACGGACAGCGTGGCTACACCTTC.

CDR3 sequence: CASSVGDSNSGNTIYF. CDR3 DNA: TGTGCCAGCAGCGTAGGGGACAGTAACTCTGGAAACACCATATATTTT. The chain has TRBV9 and TRBJ1-3, with TRBD1 matching 7 bases. Germline CDR1 SGDLS, CDR2 YYNGEE. This CDR3 is built from 16 residues. The ends lost 0 bases at V and 0 bases at J; junction bases unmatched: 3.

This clonotype was picked up a small number of times. V and J are TRBV4-2 and TRBJ1-4; 7 nucleotides match TRBD1. This CDR3 has 15 residues. CDR1 is LGHNA, CDR2 YNFKEQ, per germline. Trimming at V came to 1 base and at J to 7 bases, leaving 6 bases not matched to a gene. The CDR3 sequence: CASSQASGGGEKLFF. CDR3 in DNA: TGTGCCAGCAGCCAAGCGTCAGGGGGTGGTGAAAAACTGTTTTTT.

This clonotype was seen a few times. The J gene is TRBJ2-5, the V gene TRBV12-3 or TRBV12-4; D may match TRBD1 or TRBD2 (5 bases each). Trimming removed 10 bases from V and 4 bases from J, with 22 bases in between. This CDR3 has 15 amino acids. DNA of the CDR3: TGTGCCACGAGCGCACCCTCGGCAGGGAGAGAGACCCAGTACTTC. It codes for CATSAPSAGRETQYF.

The chain combines TRBV5-5 with TRBJ1-2; TRBD1 matches at 9 bases. The germline V gene has CDR1 SGHKS and CDR2 YYEKEE (reference sequence). Losses at the gene ends were 4 bases for V and 4 bases for J; bases not matched to a gene: 2. The CDR3 consists of 13 residues. The CDR3: CASSPTGGYGYTF. The CDR3 coding sequence is TGTGCCAGCAGCCCGACAGGGGGCTATGGCTACACCTTC.

The J gene is TRBJ1-5, the V gene TRBV6-5, with D tentatively TRBD1 (6 bases). CDR1 MNHEY and CDR2 SVGAGI come from the germline V gene. V gave up 7 bases and J gave up 7 bases, with 14 bases separating them. This CDR3 spans 13 amino acids. The CDR3 nucleotides are TGTGCCAGCAAGGGGGGCAGGGGCCAGCCCCAGCATTTT. It encodes CASKGGRGQPQHF.

The rearrangement joins TRBV24-1 to TRBJ1-2; 10 bases agree with TRBD1. V trimming: 5 bases; J trimming: 8 bases; junction bases outside the gene matches: 4. The CDR3 has 13 amino acids. The germline V gene has CDR1 KGHDR and CDR2 SFDVKD. As DNA, the CDR3 is TGTGCCACCAGTGCCCGGACAGGGGGAGGCTACACCTTC. This translates into CATSARTGGGYTF.

This chain connects TRBV6-2 or TRBV6-3 to TRBJ2-2; tentative D call: TRBD2 (5 bases). V lost 4 bases and J 3 bases, leaving 12 bases between the germline ends. The germline V gene encodes CDR1 MNHEY and CDR2 SVGEGT. CDR3 length equals 15 residues. CDR3 residues: CASSSETEDTGELFF. CDR3 sequence (DNA): TGTGCCAGCAGTTCCGAGACGGAGGACACCGGGGAGCTGTTTTTT.

About this clonotype: Since a much larger clone is just one base distant, this may be a read error. Since no conserved phenylalanine or tryptophan closes the CDR3, a read error is the likely cause. This chain joins TRBV7-2 and TRBJ2-5; 13 bases agree with TRBD2. The germline V gene encodes CDR1 SGHTA and CDR2 FQGNSA. Trimming took 3 bases from V and 5 from J; bases not matched to a gene: 15. The CDR3 length is 19 residues. CDR3 loop: CASSFRHDGLAGELETQYS. The CDR3 region has the DNA TGTGCCAGCAGCTTCCGACACGACGGACTAGCGGGAGAGTTGGAGACCCAGTACTCC.

This clonotype was recorded a few times. V and J are TRBV28 and TRBJ2-7; no clear D gene. CDR3 size: 11 residues. Germline CDR1 MDHEN, CDR2 SYDVKM. Trimming cost V 5 bases and J 3 bases, with 5 bases left between them. The DNA of the CDR3 is TGTGCCAGCAGTGCCAACTACGAGCAGTACTTC. Amino acids: CASSANYEQYF.

This clonotype was detected only a few times. The CDR3 here is CASSSSHLGAGRGETQYF. The DNA of the CDR3 is TGTGCCAGCAGTTCCTCACATTTGGGCGCGGGAAGGGGAGAGACCCAGTACTTC. The J gene is TRBJ2-5, the V gene TRBV28, with a tentative D call TRBD2 (6 bases). The CDR3 has 18 amino acids. V was cut by 4 bases and J by 4 bases, with 25 bases left in between. Germline V CDR1 and CDR2: MDHEN, SYDVKM.

As regards this clonotype: A junction boundary mismatches the germline segment, possibly from a read error. The chain couples TRBV7-3 to TRBJ2-3; unclear D gene. CDR1 is SGHTA and CDR2 is FQGTGA in the germline V gene. The CDR3 is made up of 15 amino acids. This CDR3 reads CASSQRMDRTDMQYF. CDR3 coding DNA: TGTGCCAGCAGTCAAAGAATGGATCGCACAGATATGCAGTATTTT.

As to this clonotype: Since a much larger clone is just one base distant, this may be a read error. V usage is TRBV6-6 and J usage is TRBJ1-5; a possible D gene is TRBD1 (5 bases). Trimming pared 2 bases from V and 7 bases from J, leaving 9 bases between. The CDR3 consists of 13 residues. Looked up from germline, CDR1 is MNHNY and CDR2 is SVGAGI (reference sequence). CDR3 region: CASSYGWGQPQHF. CDR3 nucleotides: TGTGCCAGCAGTTACGGGTGGGGGCAGCCCCAGCATTTT.

The CDR3 DNA is TGCGCCAGCAGCTTGAAACAGGGCTATGAAGCTTTCTTT. This encodes CASSLKQGYEAFF. The chain joins TRBV5-1 to TRBJ1-1; D is possibly TRBD1 (6 bases). Trimming removed 1 base at V and 7 bases at J, with 11 bases between. The CDR3 consists of 13 residues. Germline lookup yields CDR1 SGHRS and CDR2 YFSETQ.

This clonotype came up a few times. The J gene is TRBJ1-5, the V gene TRBV12-3 or TRBV12-4; 7 bases agree with TRBD1. V dropped 2 bases and J dropped 3; count of bases not matched to a gene: 7. The CDR3 is made up of 16 amino acids. CDR3 loop: CASSLRGTVYNQPQHF. CDR3 in DNA: TGTGCCAGCAGTTTAAGGGGGACAGTTTACAATCAGCCCCAGCATTTT.

This clonotype was observed a handful of times. The chain carries TRBV7-3 and TRBJ2-3; 7 nucleotides line up with TRBD2. CDR1 and CDR2 from the germline V gene are SGHTA and FQGTGA. J lost 2 bases, V lost 5 bases, and 10 bases had no gene match. The CDR3 totals 16 residues. CDR3 region: CASSPTLADFTDTQYF. The CDR3 region has the DNA TGTGCCAGCAGCCCCACTCTAGCGGATTTCACAGATACGCAGTATTTT.

The chain uses TRBV7-2 and TRBJ1-3; no clear D gene. The germline V gene has CDR1 SGHTA and CDR2 FQGNSA. V was pared by 8 bases and J by 4 bases, with 24 bases between. The CDR3 is made up of 17 amino acids. The CDR3: CASGPILRARIGNTIYF. The DNA for the CDR3 is TGTGCCAGCGGCCCCATCCTTAGGGCACGGATCGGAAACACCATATATTTT.

CDR3 sequence (DNA): TGTGCCAGCAGCCCACGGACAGGGGGCGCGGTCTCTGAAGCTTTCTTT. As protein: CASSPRTGGAVSEAFF. V and J are TRBV9 and TRBJ1-1; 11 bases are shared with TRBD1. The CDR3 has 16 residues. J was trimmed by 6 bases and V by 4 bases; bases with no gene match: 11. Germline values: CDR1 SGDLS, CDR2 YYNGEE.

The rearrangement joins TRBV6-2 or TRBV6-3 to TRBJ2-2; no firm D call. CDR1 is MNHEY and CDR2 is SVGEGT in the germline V gene. V lost 7 bases and J lost 0, with 3 bases in between. This CDR3 comprises 12 residues. The DNA for the CDR3 is TGTGCCAGCACCACGAACACCGGGGAGCTGTTTTTT. Translated: CASTTNTGELFF.

The gene calls are TRBV7-9 and TRBJ2-3; tentative D call: TRBD2 (6 bases). CDR3 size: 16 residues. Per germline, CDR1 SEHNR and CDR2 FQNEAQ (reference sequence). Trimming took 4 bases from V and 5 from J, leaving 19 bases between them. CDR3 amino acids: CASSSGGAPREDTQYF. CDR3 in DNA: TGTGCCAGCAGCTCCGGCGGGGCCCCCAGGGAAGATACGCAGTATTTT. The variable domain in full, with the rest retrieved from reference TRBV7-9 and TRBJ2-3, is DTGVSQNPRHKITKRGQNVTFRCDPISEHNRLYWYRQTLGQGPEFLTYFQNEAQLEKSRLLSDRFSAERPKGSFSTLEIQRTEQGDSAMYLCASSSGGAPREDTQYFGPGTRLTVL.

This clonotype was counted a few times. This chain uses TRBV6-2 or TRBV6-3 with TRBJ2-7, with a possible D match to TRBD1 (5 bases). Germline V lookup: CDR1 MNHEY, CDR2 SVGEGT. V lost 11 bases and J 2 bases, leaving 19 bases between the germline ends. The CDR3 runs 14 residues. CDR3 residues: CACIQGPPTYEQYF. CDR3 nucleotides: TGTGCCTGCATCCAGGGTCCCCCTACCTACGAGCAGTACTTC.